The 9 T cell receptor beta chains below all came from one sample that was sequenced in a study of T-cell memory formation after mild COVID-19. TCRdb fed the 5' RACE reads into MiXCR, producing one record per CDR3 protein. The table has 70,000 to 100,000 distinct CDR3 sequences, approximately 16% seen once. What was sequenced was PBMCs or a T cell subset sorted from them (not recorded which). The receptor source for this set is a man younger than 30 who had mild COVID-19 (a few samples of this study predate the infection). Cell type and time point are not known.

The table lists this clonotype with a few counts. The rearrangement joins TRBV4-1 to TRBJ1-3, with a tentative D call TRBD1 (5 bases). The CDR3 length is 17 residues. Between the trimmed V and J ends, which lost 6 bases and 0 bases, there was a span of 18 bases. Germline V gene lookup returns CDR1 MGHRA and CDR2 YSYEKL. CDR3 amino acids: CASSPEGFEDSGNTIYF. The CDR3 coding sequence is TGCGCCAGCAGTCCGGAGGGGTTCGAAGACTCTGGAAACACCATATATTTT.

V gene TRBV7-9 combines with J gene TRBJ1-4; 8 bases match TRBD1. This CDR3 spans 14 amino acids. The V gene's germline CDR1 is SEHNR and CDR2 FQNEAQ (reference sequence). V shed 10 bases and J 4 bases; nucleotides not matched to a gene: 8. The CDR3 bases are TGTGCCACCGAAAACGGACAGGGTAATGAAAAACTGTTTTTT. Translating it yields CATENGQGNEKLFF.

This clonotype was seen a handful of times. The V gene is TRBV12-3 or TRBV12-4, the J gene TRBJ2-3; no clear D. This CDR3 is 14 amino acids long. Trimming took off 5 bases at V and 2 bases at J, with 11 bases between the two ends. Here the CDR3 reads CASSTGTITDTQYF. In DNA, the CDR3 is TGTGCCAGCAGTACCGGTACCATCACAGATACGCAGTATTTT.

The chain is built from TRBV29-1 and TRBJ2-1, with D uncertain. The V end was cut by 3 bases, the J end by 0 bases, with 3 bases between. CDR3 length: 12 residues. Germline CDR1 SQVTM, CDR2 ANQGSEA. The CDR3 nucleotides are TGCAGCGTTGAGATCTCCTACAATGAGCAGTTCTTC. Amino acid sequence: CSVEISYNEQFF.

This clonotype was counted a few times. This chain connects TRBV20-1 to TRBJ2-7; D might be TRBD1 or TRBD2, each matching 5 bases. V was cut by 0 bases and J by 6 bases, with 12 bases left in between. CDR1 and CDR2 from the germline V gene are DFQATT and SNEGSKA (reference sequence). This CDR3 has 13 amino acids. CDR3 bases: TGCAGTGCTAGAGATCTGGGGACCGGCGAGCAGTACGTC. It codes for CSARDLGTGEQYV.

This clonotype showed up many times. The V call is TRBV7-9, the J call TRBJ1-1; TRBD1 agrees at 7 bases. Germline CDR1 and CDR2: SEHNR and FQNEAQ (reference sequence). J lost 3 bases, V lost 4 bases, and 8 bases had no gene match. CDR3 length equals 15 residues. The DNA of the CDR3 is TGTGCCAGCAGCTCATTTGCTACAGGGGACACTGAAGCTTTCTTT. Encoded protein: CASSSFATGDTEAFF.

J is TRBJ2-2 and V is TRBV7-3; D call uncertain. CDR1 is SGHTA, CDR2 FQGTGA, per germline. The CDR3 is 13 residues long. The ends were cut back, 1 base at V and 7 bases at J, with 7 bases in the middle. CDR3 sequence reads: CASSLMGNGELFF. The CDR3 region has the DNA TGTGCCAGCAGCTTAATGGGGAACGGGGAGCTGTTTTTT.

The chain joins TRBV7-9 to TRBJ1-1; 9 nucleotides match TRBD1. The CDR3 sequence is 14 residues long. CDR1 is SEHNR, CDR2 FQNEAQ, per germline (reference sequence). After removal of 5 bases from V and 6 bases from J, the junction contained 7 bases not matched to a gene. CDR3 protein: CASSGWTGEAEAFF. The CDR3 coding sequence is TGTGCCAGCAGCGGATGGACAGGGGAGGCTGAAGCTTTCTTT.

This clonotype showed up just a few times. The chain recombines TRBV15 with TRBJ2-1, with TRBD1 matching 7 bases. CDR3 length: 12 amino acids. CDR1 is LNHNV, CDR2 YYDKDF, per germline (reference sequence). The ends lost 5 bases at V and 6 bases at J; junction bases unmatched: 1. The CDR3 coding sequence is TGTGCCACCAGCGCAGGGGGCAATGAGCAGTTCTTC. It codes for CATSAGGNEQFF.